This T cell receptor (beta chain) came from a study of OX40 agonist ivuxolimab in advanced cancers. Using immunoSEQ multiplex PCR, the repertoire was profiled, and TCRdb retains in-frame clones only, with some absent. The table has about 120,000 clones, about 94% seen once. From germline, CDR1 is SGHNT and CDR2 YYREEE (reference sequence). This CDR3 is 16 amino acids long. With V trimmed by 3 bases and J by 6 bases, 5 bases remained unmatched. Source: CD4+ or CD8+ T cells sorted from blood, taken in a trial of the OX40 agonist ivuxolimab. The clonotype was recovered from an adult with an advanced solid tumor such as melanoma, head and neck, liver or kidney cancer. This sequence joins TRBV5-4 and TRBJ2-1; 14 bases fit TRBD2. In DNA, the CDR3 is TGTGCCAGCAGCTCCCGACTAGCGGGAGGGTTCAATGAGCAGTTCTTC. Translating it yields CASSSRLAGGFNEQFF.